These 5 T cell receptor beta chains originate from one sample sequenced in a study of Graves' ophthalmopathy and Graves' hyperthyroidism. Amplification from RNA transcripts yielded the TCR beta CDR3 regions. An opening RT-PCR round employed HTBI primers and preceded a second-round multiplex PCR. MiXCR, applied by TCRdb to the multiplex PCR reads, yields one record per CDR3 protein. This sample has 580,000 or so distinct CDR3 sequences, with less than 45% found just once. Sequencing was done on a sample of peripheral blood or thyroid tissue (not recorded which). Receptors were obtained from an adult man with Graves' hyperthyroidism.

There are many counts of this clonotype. The CDR3 DNA reads as TGCAGCGTTGATGAGGGATGGGACACTGAAGCTTTCTTT. Residues: CSVDEGWDTEAFF. The rearrangement links TRBV29-1 to TRBJ1-1; D call uncertain. With 3 bases removed from V and 3 bases from J, the gap between germline ends came to 11 bases. Germline values: CDR1 SQVTM, CDR2 ANQGSEA. The CDR3 is 13 residues long.

CDR3 DNA: TGTGCCAGCAGCTTAGCCCCCCCAGCGACAGGGGACTACGAGCAGTACTTC. It codes for CASSLAPPATGDYEQYF. This sequence joins TRBV14 and TRBJ2-7; 8 nucleotides align to TRBD1. Germline CDR1 is SGHDN and CDR2 is FVKESK. This CDR3 has 17 amino acids. Trimming removed 5 bases from V and 3 bases from J; junction bases left unmatched: 15.

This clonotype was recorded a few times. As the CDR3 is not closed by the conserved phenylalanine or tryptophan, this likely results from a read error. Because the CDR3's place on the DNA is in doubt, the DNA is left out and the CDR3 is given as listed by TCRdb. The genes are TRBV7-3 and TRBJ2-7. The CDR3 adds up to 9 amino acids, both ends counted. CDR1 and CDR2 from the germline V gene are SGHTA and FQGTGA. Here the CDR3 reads CASSSKRPT.

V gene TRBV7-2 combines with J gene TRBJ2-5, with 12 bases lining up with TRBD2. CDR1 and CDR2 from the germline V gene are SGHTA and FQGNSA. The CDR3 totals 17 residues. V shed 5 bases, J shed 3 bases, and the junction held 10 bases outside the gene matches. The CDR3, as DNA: TGTGCCAGCAGCCTCCTCGGACTAGCGGGGACCAAAGAGACCCAGTACTTC. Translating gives CASSLLGLAGTKETQYF.

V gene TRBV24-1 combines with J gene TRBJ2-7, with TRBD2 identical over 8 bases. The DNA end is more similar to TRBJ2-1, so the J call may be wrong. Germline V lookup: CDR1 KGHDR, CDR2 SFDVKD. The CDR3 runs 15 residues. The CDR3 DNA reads TGTGCCACCAGTGACCCCGGGACTAGACGTGGTGAGCAGTTCTTC. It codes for CATSDPGTRRGEQFF.